One sample yielded the 15 T cell receptor beta chains listed below, sequenced in a study of OX40 agonist ivuxolimab in advanced cancers. Sequencing used immunoSEQ multiplex PCR; TCRdb keeps in-frame clones, though not all of them. Of 95,000 to 100,000 clones listed, roughly 91% were seen once; the top ten hold around 1.5%. The sample consisted of CD4+ or CD8+ T cells sorted from blood, taken in a trial of the OX40 agonist ivuxolimab. Source of these receptors: an adult with an advanced solid tumor such as melanoma, head and neck, liver or kidney cancer.

The chain recombines TRBV5-1 with TRBJ1-3; D uncertain. The CDR3 has 15 residues. Per the germline V gene, CDR1 is SGHRS and CDR2 is YFSETQ. Trimming left V 0 bases short and J 1 base short, with 8 bases between. The chain's CDR3 is CASSLGGSSGNTIYF. CDR3 nucleotide sequence: TGCGCCAGCAGCTTGGGCGGATCTTCTGGAAACACCATATATTTT.

This sequence joins TRBV25-1 and TRBJ1-1; 7 bases align to TRBD1. Germline CDR1 MGHDK, CDR2 SYGVNS. Trimming cost V 6 bases and J 0 bases; bases outside gene matches: 1. CDR3 length equals 13 residues. CDR3 nucleotide sequence: TGTGCCAGCAGGGGACAGTTGAACACTGAAGCTTTCTTT. It is translated as CASRGQLNTEAFF.

The chain employs TRBV27 and TRBJ1-1; D call uncertain. From germline, CDR1 is MNHEY and CDR2 SMNVEV (reference sequence). CDR3 size: 14 residues. Between the trimmed V and J ends, which lost 5 bases and 4 bases, there was a span of 14 bases. CDR3 loop: CASSRDTSGTEAFF. CDR3 DNA sequence: TGTGCCAGCAGTCGAGACACTTCGGGCACTGAAGCTTTCTTT.

This clone was counted a few times. The chain carries TRBV29-1 and TRBJ1-2; TRBD1 matches at 7 bases. After removal of 4 bases from V and 2 bases from J, the junction contained 4 bases not matched to a gene. Germline V gives CDR1 SQVTM, CDR2 ANQGSEA. CDR3 length: 13 amino acids. This CDR3 reads CSVATGTNYGYTF. The CDR3 coding sequence is TGCAGCGTTGCGACAGGGACCAACTATGGCTACACCTTC. Looking up the rest from reference TRBV29-1 and TRBJ1-2 gives the full variable domain: SAVISQKPSRDICQRGTSLTIQCQVDSQVTMMFWYRQQPGQSLTLIATANQGSEATYESGFVIDKFPISRPNLTFSTLTVSNMSPEDSSIYLCSVATGTNYGYTFGSGTRLTVV.

V is TRBV29-1 and J is TRBJ2-3; TRBD1 agrees at 9 bases. This CDR3 region has 13 residues. Trimming removed 7 bases from V and 6 bases from J; junction bases left unmatched: 8. CDR1 is SQVTM, CDR2 ANQGSEA, per germline. The CDR3 reads CSGRTGDLDTQYF. The CDR3 nucleotides read TGCAGCGGGCGGACAGGGGATTTGGATACGCAGTATTTT.

The chain carries TRBV6-4 and TRBJ1-4, with 11 nucleotides matching TRBD1. From germline, CDR1 is MRHNA and CDR2 SNTAGT. The J segment lost 8 bases and the V segment lost 2 bases, leaving 10 bases of the junction unmatched. This CDR3 has 17 residues. CDR3 DNA sequence: TGTGCCAGCAGTGACGCTCCCGGGACAGGGGGACAGGAAAAACTGTTTTTT. Its protein is CASSDAPGTGGQEKLFF.

This chain uses TRBV10-1 with TRBJ2-1; 7 nucleotides line up with TRBD2. Germline CDR1 WNHNN, CDR2 SYGVQD (reference sequence). The ends lost 1 base at V and 7 bases at J; junction bases unmatched: 16. The CDR3 has 18 amino acids. CDR3 DNA sequence: TGCGCCAGCAGTGAGTTTCATAAGATCCGGGACTACCCTAATGAGCAGTTCTTC. Translated: CASSEFHKIRDYPNEQFF.

The V gene is TRBV5-1, the J gene TRBJ1-2, with D tentatively TRBD1 (5 bases). The CDR3 covers 12 residues. V lost 3 bases to trimming and J lost 8 bases, with 11 bases between them. Germline V gene lookup returns CDR1 SGHRS and CDR2 YFSETQ. As DNA, the CDR3 is TGCGCCAGCAGCTCCCAGGGAGAGGGCTACACCTTC. It translates to CASSSQGEGYTF.

The chain joins TRBV6-5 to TRBJ2-3; 7 bases map to TRBD2. The V and J ends lost 6 bases and 5 bases, in that order; junction bases with no gene match: 8. The length of the CDR3 is 14 residues. Germline loops: CDR1 MNHEY, CDR2 SVGAGI. CDR3 coding DNA: TGTGCCAGCAGGCGGGGCGGGAGAGGAGATACGCAGTATTTT. Its translation: CASRRGGRGDTQYF.

By sample share, this clone is medium-sized. This chain uses TRBV11-3 with TRBJ2-7; D might be TRBD1 or TRBD2, each matching 5 bases. The CDR3 runs 14 residues. V was pared by 1 base and J by 6 bases, with 13 bases between. Per the germline V gene, CDR1 is SGHNT and CDR2 is YENEEA. The CDR3 region is CASSLARGAGEQYF. For the CDR3, the DNA is TGTGCCAGCAGCTTAGCCCGAGGGGCTGGCGAGCAGTACTTC.

The chain has TRBV29-1 and TRBJ2-3, with a possible D match to TRBD2 (5 bases). Trimming took off 7 bases at V and 1 base at J, with 15 bases between the two ends. This CDR3 is built from 14 residues. From germline, CDR1 is SQVTM and CDR2 ANQGSEA. The CDR3 DNA reads as TGCAGCGCCCAACGGGGTGGAGGCACAGATACGCAGTATTTT. The encoded protein is CSAQRGGGTDTQYF.

The genes are TRBV11-2 and TRBJ2-3; 8 bases fit TRBD1. The CDR3 length is 14 residues. Germline V CDR1 and CDR2: SGHAT, FQNNGV. V trimming: 5 bases; J trimming: 6 bases; junction bases outside the gene matches: 7. CDR3 residues: CASSPGQATDTQYF. DNA of the CDR3: TGTGCCAGCAGCCCGGGACAGGCCACCGATACGCAGTATTTT.

The V gene is TRBV4-3, the J gene TRBJ2-3, with TRBD2 matching over 10 bases. This CDR3 region has 18 residues. The trim removed 0 bases at V and 4 bases at J, leaving 10 bases unmatched. CDR1 LGHNA and CDR2 YSLEER come from the germline V gene. CDR3: CASSQDVAGGVLADTQYF. The CDR3 DNA follows: TGCGCCAGCAGCCAAGATGTAGCGGGAGGCGTCTTGGCAGATACGCAGTATTTT.

The J gene is TRBJ1-5, the V gene TRBV19, with 8 positions matching TRBD1. The CDR3 loop spans 16 amino acids. Germline assignment: CDR1 LNHDA and CDR2 SQIVND (reference sequence). V shed 4 bases, J shed 5 bases, and the junction held 10 bases outside the gene matches. CDR3 loop: CASSTRQGIVHQPQHF. The CDR3 DNA reads as TGTGCCAGTAGTACGCGACAGGGGATCGTCCATCAGCCCCAGCATTTT.

This chain connects TRBV28 to TRBJ2-3; D might be TRBD2 (5 bases). This CDR3 comprises 13 residues. V dropped 6 bases and J dropped 2 bases, with 9 bases sitting between them. The V gene's germline CDR1 is MDHEN and CDR2 SYDVKM. CDR3 sequence (DNA): TGTGCCAGCAGCACGGGAAACACAGATACGCAGTATTTT. Its protein product is CASSTGNTDTQYF.